This entry features one T cell receptor beta chain sequence. Its antigen is as yet unknown. 13 Jbeta primers and 60 Vbeta primers were used for the PCR. Repertoires were generated with immunoSEQ multiplex PCR, while TCRdb's copy carries only in-frame clones and drops some. The sample holds some 120,000 clones, around four fifths seen once. This sample is part of a study of cytomegalovirus exposure and HLA in healthy donors. Study-wide points: Association with HLA alleles at 0.05 false discovery rate was found for 15,000 to 20,000 TCR beta sequences in a later analysis. Common viral pathogens seemed, in a later analysis, to connect with several of the most significant clusters. A list of 150 or so TCR beta chains associated with cytomegalovirus was given. Association of a missense DCLRE1C variant with TCR beta V- and J-gene trimming was reported in a later analysis.

Sequences were obtained from PBMCs. This TCR was recovered from a man aged 35 to 55 in good health and CMV-seronegative.

CDR3 sequence (DNA): TGTGCCAGCAGCTCGTCGGGATCCCATGAGCAGTTCTTC. This codes for CASSSSGSHEQFF. This rearrangement joins TRBV7-9 to TRBJ2-1, with D perhaps TRBD2 (5 bases). From germline, CDR1 is SEHNR and CDR2 FQNEAQ (reference sequence). The V end was cut by 4 bases, the J end by 8 bases, with 12 bases between. The CDR3 covers 13 residues.